This is a list of T cell receptor beta chains from one sample in a study of cytomegalovirus exposure and HLA in healthy donors. Repertoires were generated with immunoSEQ multiplex PCR, while TCRdb's copy carries only in-frame clones and drops some. The sample yields roughly 75,000 clones, about 79% seen once. The material sequenced was PBMCs. These receptors originate from a man in his sixties or seventies in good health and CMV-seropositive. Both conserved end residues are part of each CDR3. Fields, in order: CDR3 protein, CDR3 DNA, CDR3 length, D gene, J gene, clone size, V gene. The D gene is left open where the match is weak. Size is stated for part of the rows, as once, few or many counts, or as a class when the clone is expanded.

CDR3aa: CAWGTGPATEAFF; CDR3nt: TGTGCCTGGGGGACAGGGCCGGCCACTGAAGCTTTCTTT; len: 13; d_gene: TRBD1; j_gene: TRBJ1-1; abundance: -; v_gene: TRBV30
CDR3aa: CASTLSGGTRNEQFF; CDR3nt: TGCGCCAGCACCTTATCCGGCGGAACTAGGAATGAGCAGTTCTTC; len: 15; d_gene: -; j_gene: TRBJ2-1; abundance: -; v_gene: TRBV5-1
CDR3aa: CASSPGQDFHEQYF; CDR3nt: TGTGCCAGCAGCCCTGGACAGGACTTCCACGAGCAGTACTTC; len: 14; d_gene: TRBD1; j_gene: TRBJ2-7; abundance: -; v_gene: TRBV11-3
CDR3aa: CASTRTGVLNEQFF; CDR3nt: TGTGCCAGCACTAGGACAGGGGTACTCAATGAGCAGTTCTTC; len: 14; d_gene: TRBD1; j_gene: TRBJ2-1; abundance: -; v_gene: TRBV10-3
CDR3aa: CAWSGSYEQYF; CDR3nt: TGTGCCTGGAGCGGGAGCTACGAGCAGTACTTC; len: 11; d_gene: -; j_gene: TRBJ2-7; abundance: -; v_gene: TRBV30
CDR3aa: CASSFRQSYNEQFF; CDR3nt: TGTGCCAGCAGCTTCAGACAGTCCTACAATGAGCAGTTCTTC; len: 14; d_gene: -; j_gene: TRBJ2-1; abundance: -; v_gene: TRBV5-8
CDR3aa: CASSEAGSQPQHF; CDR3nt: TGTGCCAGCAGTGAAGCAGGGAGTCAGCCCCAGCATTTT; len: 13; d_gene: -; j_gene: TRBJ1-5; abundance: -; v_gene: TRBV6-1
CDR3aa: CASSTGLREQYF; CDR3nt: TGTGCCAGCAGCACAGGGCTACGAGAGCAGTACTTC; len: 12; d_gene: -; j_gene: TRBJ2-7; abundance: few; v_gene: TRBV7-9
CDR3aa: CAISEGPGKGYGYTF; CDR3nt: TGTGCCATCAGTGAGGGCCCGGGAAAAGGGTATGGCTACACCTTC; len: 15; d_gene: -; j_gene: TRBJ1-2; abundance: -; v_gene: TRBV10-3
CDR3aa: CASSLGAETGPTEQYF; CDR3nt: TGTGCCAGCAGCTTGGGAGCCGAGACAGGTCCTACCGAGCAGTACTTC; len: 16; d_gene: -; j_gene: TRBJ2-7; abundance: -; v_gene: TRBV11-2
CDR3aa: CASSPADQETQYF; CDR3nt: TGTGCCAGCTCACCGGCGGACCAAGAGACCCAGTACTTC; len: 13; d_gene: -; j_gene: TRBJ2-5; abundance: few; v_gene: TRBV18